This T cell receptor beta chain was documented in a study of cytomegalovirus exposure and HLA in healthy donors. On the study more broadly: About 79 million unique TCRs from HLA-typed donors were held in an early data release.

General study points: The classifier was said to identify cytomegalovirus status with high specificity and sensitivity. Most of the CMV-associated TCR beta chains (in a later analysis) appeared to be HLA-restricted. According to an earlier analysis, most TCR beta V segments yielded productive rearrangements about 90% or about 30% of the time.

PCR was performed using 60 Vbeta and 13 Jbeta primers. Produced via immunoSEQ multiplex PCR; TCRdb's table is partial and in-frame only. This sample yields fewer than 350,000 clones, of which about 90% are seen a single time; 2% to 3% belongs to the top ten. The CDR3 is 13 residues long. Germline CDR1 reads MNHEY; CDR2 reads SVGAGI. Germline trimming cut 3 bases from V and 7 bases from J; bases unmatched to any gene: 4. A note on this clone: What it binds is not known.

The sequence was obtained from a woman aged 18-29 years in good health and CMV-seronegative. The J gene is TRBJ1-2, the V gene TRBV6-5, with 8 nucleotides matching TRBD1. What was sequenced was PBMCs. CDR3 residues: CASSYQGAGGYTF. In DNA, the CDR3 is TGTGCCAGCAGTTATCAGGGGGCGGGTGGCTACACCTTC.